The 12 T cell receptor beta chains listed next were all sequenced from one sample in a study of blood T cell repertoires in COVID-19. Sequencing was performed with immunoSEQ multiplex PCR; in TCRdb, only in-frame clones are kept and a portion is missing. The sample lists almost 250,000 clones; around nine tenths were seen once. Specimen: PBMCs or T cells enriched from blood (not recorded which). These receptor sequences come from a woman aged 50 to 60 who had recovered from COVID-19.

The chain's CDR3 is CASSYKQGANYGYTF. The CDR3 nucleotides read TGTGCCAGCAGTTACAAACAGGGGGCGAACTATGGCTACACCTTC. The V call is TRBV6-5, the J call TRBJ1-2; TRBD1 matches at 9 bases. The CDR3 has 15 amino acids. J was trimmed by 2 bases and V by 2 bases; bases with no gene match: 3. Germline V gene lookup returns CDR1 MNHEY and CDR2 SVGAGI.

The chain carries TRBV5-4 and TRBJ1-2; D is ambiguous. The germline gives CDR1 SGHNT, CDR2 YYREEE (reference sequence). The CDR3 sequence is 13 residues long. V dropped 6 bases and J dropped 0 bases, with 9 bases sitting between them. CDR3 nucleotide sequence: TGTGCCAGCATGGACTCACCTAACTATGGCTACACCTTC. This translates into CASMDSPNYGYTF.

CDR3 nucleotides: TGTGCCAGCAGCTTAGTAGGGTCTAGCCCGCCCGGGGAGCTGTTTTTT. Encoded protein: CASSLVGSSPPGELFF. This chain joins TRBV7-2 and TRBJ2-2; a weak D match, TRBD2 (5 bases). The germline V gene encodes CDR1 SGHTA and CDR2 FQGNSA. This CDR3 comprises 16 residues. The germline V and J ends were trimmed by 1 base and 6 bases, with 15 bases remaining between them.

Only a few counts were recorded for this clone. The chain links TRBV2 to TRBJ1-5; possibly TRBD1 for D (6 bases). This CDR3 is 15 amino acids long. Trimming removed 6 bases at V and 7 bases at J, with 19 bases between. In germline, CDR1 is SNHLY, CDR2 FYNNEI. CDR3 coding DNA: TGTGCCAGCAGCCTAACGAGGCAGGGGCACCAGCCCCAGCATTTT. Protein product: CASSLTRQGHQPQHF.

The genes are TRBV7-2 and TRBJ1-3; D is unresolved. The CDR3 consists of 15 residues. In germline, CDR1 is SGHTA, CDR2 FQGNSA. V was pared by 3 bases and J by 4 bases, with 13 bases between. CDR3: CASSLFNSAGNTIYF. The CDR3 DNA follows: TGTGCCAGCAGCTTGTTTAATTCAGCGGGAAACACCATATATTTT.

V usage is TRBV11-3 and J usage is TRBJ2-2, with D unresolved. The CDR3 length is 14 residues. The V gene's germline CDR1 is SGHNT and CDR2 YENEEA. V was trimmed by 6 bases and J by 3 bases, leaving 11 bases between them. CDR3 sequence: CASSPREYTGELFF. Written as DNA, the CDR3 is TGTGCCAGCAGTCCTCGAGAGTACACCGGGGAGCTGTTTTTT. Full variable domain (missing parts from reference TRBV11-3 and TRBJ2-2): EAGVVQSPRYKIIEKKQPVAFWCNPISGHNTLYWYLQNLGQGPELLIRYENEEAVDDSQLPKDRFSAERLKGVDSTLKIQPAELGDSAVYLCASSPREYTGELFFGEGSRLTVL.

The chain carries TRBV5-1 and TRBJ2-5; TRBD2 aligns across 10 bases. The V gene's germline CDR1 is SGHRS and CDR2 YFSETQ. V shed 4 bases and J 5 bases; nucleotides not matched to a gene: 8. CDR3 length: 15 residues. CDR3 loop: CASSGYLAGVETQYF. In DNA, the CDR3 is TGCGCCAGCAGCGGATACCTAGCGGGAGTTGAGACCCAGTACTTC.

The CDR3 DNA follows: TGCGCCAGCAGCCAAGATAGGGTCAGGGTATTCGTGGATGGCTACACCTTC. It codes for CASSQDRVRVFVDGYTF. The J gene is TRBJ1-2, the V gene TRBV4-3; maybe TRBD1 (5 bases). CDR1 is LGHNA, CDR2 YSLEER, per germline. V dropped 0 bases and J dropped 6 bases, with 20 bases sitting between them. This CDR3 comprises 17 residues.

The V gene is TRBV5-1, the J gene TRBJ2-1, with 7 positions matching TRBD1. This CDR3 comprises 15 residues. The germline gives CDR1 SGHRS, CDR2 YFSETQ. V gave up 1 base and J gave up 5 bases; unmatched junction bases: 6. The CDR3 protein is CASSLSTGNHNEQFF. CDR3 in DNA: TGCGCCAGCAGCTTGTCGACAGGGAACCACAATGAGCAGTTCTTC.

The chain has TRBV25-1 and TRBJ2-2, with D perhaps matching TRBD2 (6 bases). Looked up from germline, CDR1 is MGHDK and CDR2 is SYGVNS. The CDR3 length is 14 residues. V was trimmed by 3 bases and J by 9 bases, leaving 14 bases between them. The CDR3: CASSDRGTGRELFF. CDR3 DNA sequence: TGTGCCAGCAGTGACCGCGGGACGGGTCGGGAGCTGTTTTTT.

This chain connects TRBV9 to TRBJ2-7; D gene uncertain. V was pared by 0 bases and J by 0 bases, with 13 bases between. This CDR3 has 16 residues. Germline CDR1 and CDR2: SGDLS and YYNGEE. CDR3 DNA sequence: TGTGCCAGCAGCGTAGGGAGCGACCATACCTCCTACGAGCAGTACTTC. It yields the protein CASSVGSDHTSYEQYF.

In this sample, this clone turned up once. The chain joins TRBV6-2 or TRBV6-3 to TRBJ2-3, with 8 nucleotides matching TRBD1. The length of the CDR3 is 14 residues. CDR1 and CDR2 (germline): MNHEY, SVGEGT. Trimming took 5 bases from V and 3 from J; bases not matched to a gene: 4. The CDR3 region has the DNA TGTGCCAGCAGTCCCGGACAGGGAACAGATACGCAGTATTTT. Its translation is CASSPGQGTDTQYF.